One and the same sample provided the 9 T cell receptor beta chains below, sequenced in a study of blood T cell repertoires in COVID-19. This table comes from immunoSEQ multiplex PCR, and its TCRdb copy is limited to in-frame clones, with some not included. Of a few hundred thousand clones in the sample, approximately 90% were seen once. The specimen was peripheral blood. Every receptor here comes from a woman under 40 with active or convalescent COVID-19.

V is TRBV7-2 and J is TRBJ1-1; no reliable D call. CDR3 length: 14 residues. Germline assignment: CDR1 SGHTA and CDR2 FQGNSA. The V end was cut by 4 bases, the J end by 8 bases, with 17 bases between. CDR3 sequence: CASSSYLNRGEAFF. DNA for the CDR3: TGTGCCAGCAGCTCCTATCTTAACCGGGGAGAAGCTTTCTTT.

The sample holds one count of this clone. This chain links TRBV30 with TRBJ1-1; D is ambiguous. With 5 bases removed from V and 0 bases from J, the gap between germline ends came to 16 bases. Germline V gene sequence: CDR1 GTSNPN, CDR2 SVGIG (reference sequence). The CDR3 runs 15 residues. CDR3 bases: TGTGCCTGGCGACCGAGGACGGACTTGAACACTGAAGCTTTCTTT. Amino acids: CAWRPRTDLNTEAFF.

This chain links TRBV6-5 with TRBJ2-4; 7 bases align to TRBD2. There are 14 residues in the CDR3. Germline V lookup: CDR1 MNHEY, CDR2 SVGAGI. V was clipped by 6 bases and J by 6 bases; unmatched bases: 8. The CDR3 DNA reads TGTGCCAGCAGGGTCGCGGGGGTTGGAAACATTCAGTACTTC. Residues: CASRVAGVGNIQYF.

The J gene is TRBJ1-4, the V gene TRBV7-9; 10 bases are shared with TRBD1. V shed 5 bases and J 5 bases; nucleotides not matched to a gene: 5. Per the germline V gene, CDR1 is SEHNR and CDR2 is FQNEAQ (reference sequence). There are 15 residues in the CDR3. This CDR3 reads CASSPGQGENEKLFF. The DNA for the CDR3 is TGTGCCAGCAGCCCCGGACAGGGGGAAAATGAAAAACTGTTTTTT.

The chain carries TRBV10-3 and TRBJ2-4; a weak D match, TRBD2 (7 bases). The CDR3 has 13 residues. V gave up 7 bases and J gave up 7 bases, with 14 bases separating them. Germline CDR1 is ENHRY and CDR2 is SYGVKD. The CDR3 nucleotides are TGTGCCATCAAACAGGAGGGGGGGAACATTCAGTACTTC. This gives the protein CAIKQEGGNIQYF.

The V gene is TRBV2, the J gene TRBJ1-4; the match to TRBD1 covers 7 bases. The CDR3 extends over 14 amino acids. CDR1 is SNHLY, CDR2 FYNNEI, per germline. With 6 bases clipped from V and 6 bases from J, the junction kept 7 bases outside the gene matches. CDR3 nucleotide sequence: TGTGCCAGCAGGTCGGGACAGATAGATGAAAAACTGTTTTTT. This encodes CASRSGQIDEKLFF.

This clone was counted ten times or more. The V call is TRBV2, the J call TRBJ1-4; D not certain. Trimming shortened V by 4 bases and J by 5 bases, and 8 bases separated the two germline ends. This CDR3 spans 13 amino acids. The germline CDR1 and CDR2 sequences are SNHLY and FYNNEI. The CDR3 sequence: CASSVLENEKLFF. CDR3 nucleotides: TGTGCCAGCAGTGTTCTTGAGAATGAAAAACTGTTTTTT.

The genes are TRBV6-6 and TRBJ1-5; D is ambiguous. V shed 1 base and J shed 3 bases, with 10 bases lying between them. CDR1 is MNHNY and CDR2 is SVGAGI in the germline V gene (reference sequence). CDR3 length: 15 residues. The CDR3 DNA reads TGTGCCAGCAGTTACTTGTCCGGGAACAATCAGCCCCAGCATTTT. Translation gives CASSYLSGNNQPQHF.

This chain joins TRBV15 and TRBJ1-1; possible D gene TRBD1, 6 bases. V was clipped by 5 bases and J by 1 base, with 8 bases between them. Germline-derived CDR1 and CDR2 are LNHNV and YYDKDF (reference sequence). This CDR3 is 13 amino acids long. As DNA, the CDR3 is TGTGCCACCAGCTGGGGGCGGAACACTGAAGCTTTCTTT. It codes for CATSWGRNTEAFF.